The 6 T cell receptor beta chains presented below share a single source sample, sequenced in a study of shared clonotypes between healthy human individuals. Naive-designated CD8 cells lacked CD45RO, were positively enriched for CCR7, and omitted terminally differentiated effector memory CD45RA+ cells. Sequencing used immunoSEQ multiplex PCR; TCRdb keeps in-frame clones, though not all of them. The table lists some 2 million clones, about 95% of them singletons. The sample comprised naive CD8+ T cells sorted from blood. The receptors come from a man between 18 and 29 years old in good health.

The rearrangement joins TRBV7-9 to TRBJ2-7; D may match TRBD1 or TRBD2 (5 bases each). Germline lookup yields CDR1 SEHNR and CDR2 FQNEAQ (reference sequence). The CDR3 covers 15 residues. Trimming stripped 1 base from V and 6 bases from J, with 16 bases between. CDR3 nucleotides: TGTGCCAGCAGCTTAGAATCTGGTTGGGGGAGCGAGCAGTACTTC. Residues: CASSLESGWGSEQYF.

The DNA of the CDR3 is TGTGCCAGCAGCGTGGCGGGAGTCTCAGAGACCCAGTACTTC. It yields the protein CASSVAGVSETQYF. This rearrangement joins TRBV9 to TRBJ2-5; the match to TRBD2 covers 7 bases. The CDR3 is 14 amino acids. CDR1 is SGDLS, CDR2 YYNGEE, per germline. V lost 2 bases to trimming and J lost 4 bases; unmatched junction nucleotides: 5.

Regarding this clone: Other DNA sequences in the sample encode the same CDR3. This chain uses TRBV5-4 with TRBJ2-7; D is unresolved. Germline CDR1 SGHNT, CDR2 YYREEE (reference sequence). The V end was cut by 0 bases, the J end by 3 bases, with 4 bases between. The CDR3 is 12 amino acids. Here the CDR3 reads CASSLGDYEQYF. The CDR3 nucleotides read TGTGCCAGCAGCTTGGGGGACTACGAGCAGTACTTC. The full variable domain, its missing parts supplied by reference TRBV5-4 and TRBJ2-7, is ETGVTQSPTHLIKTRGQQVTLRCSSQSGHNTVSWYQQALGQGPQFIFQYYREEENGRGNFPPRFSGLQFPNYSSELNVNALELDDSALYLCASSLGDYEQYFGPGTRLTVT.

The V call is TRBV10-3, the J call TRBJ2-1, with 7 bases fitting TRBD2. V shed 0 bases, J shed 8 bases, and the junction held 16 bases outside the gene matches. The length of the CDR3 is 18 residues. CDR1 and CDR2 (germline): ENHRY, SYGVKD. The CDR3 coding sequence is TGTGCCATCAGTGAGTCGTTGGGAGGGCTGGGAGCCGGTGATGAGCAGTTCTTC. Residues: CAISESLGGLGAGDEQFF.

The V gene is TRBV18, the J gene TRBJ2-1; the D gene is possibly TRBD2 (5 bases). Trimming pared 3 bases from V and 9 bases from J, leaving 9 bases between. Germline V gene sequence: CDR1 KGHSH, CDR2 LQKENI. The CDR3 covers 12 residues. CDR3 nucleotides: TGTGCCAGCTCACCTGTCGGGATTGAGCAGTTCTTC. Translated, it gives CASSPVGIEQFF.

The V gene is TRBV7-2, the J gene TRBJ2-3, with 12 positions matching TRBD2. Germline CDR1 and CDR2: SGHTA and FQGNSA. The CDR3 consists of 15 residues. V was pared by 6 bases and J by 4 bases, with 5 bases of the junction left unmatched. The CDR3 DNA reads TGTGCCAGCAGTTCGACTAGCGGGAGCTCAGATACGCAGTATTTT. It specifies CASSSTSGSSDTQYF.